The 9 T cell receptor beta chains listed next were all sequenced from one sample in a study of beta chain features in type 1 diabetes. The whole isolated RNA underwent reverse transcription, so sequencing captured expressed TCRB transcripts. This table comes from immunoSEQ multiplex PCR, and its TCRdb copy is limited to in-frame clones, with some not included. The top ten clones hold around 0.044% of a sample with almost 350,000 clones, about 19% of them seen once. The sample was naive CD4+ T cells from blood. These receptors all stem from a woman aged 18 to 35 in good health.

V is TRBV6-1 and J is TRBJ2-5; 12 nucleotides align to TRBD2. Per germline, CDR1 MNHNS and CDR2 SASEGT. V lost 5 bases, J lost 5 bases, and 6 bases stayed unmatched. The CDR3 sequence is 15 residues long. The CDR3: CASSPSGGAGETQYF. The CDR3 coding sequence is TGTGCCAGCAGTCCTAGCGGGGGGGCCGGGGAGACCCAGTACTTC.

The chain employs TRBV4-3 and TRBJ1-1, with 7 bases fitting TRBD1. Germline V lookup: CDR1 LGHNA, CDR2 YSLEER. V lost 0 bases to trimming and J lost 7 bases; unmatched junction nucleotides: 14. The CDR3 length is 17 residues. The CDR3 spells CASSQEPPRGRPHEAFF. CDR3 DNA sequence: TGCGCCAGCAGCCAAGAGCCCCCGAGGGGGCGGCCACATGAAGCTTTCTTT.

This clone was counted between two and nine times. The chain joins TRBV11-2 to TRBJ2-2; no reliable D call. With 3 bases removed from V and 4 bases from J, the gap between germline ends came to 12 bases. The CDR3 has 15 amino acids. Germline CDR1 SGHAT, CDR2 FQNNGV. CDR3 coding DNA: TGTGCCAGCAGCTTGGTCTTCGCGGTCACCGGGGAGCTGTTTTTT. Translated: CASSLVFAVTGELFF.

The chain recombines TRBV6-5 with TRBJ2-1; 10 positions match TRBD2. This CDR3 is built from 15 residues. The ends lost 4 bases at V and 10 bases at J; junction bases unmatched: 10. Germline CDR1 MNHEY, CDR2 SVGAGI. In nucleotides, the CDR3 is TGTGCCAGCAGTTCTTACGAGGATAGCGGGAGGGAGCAGTTCTTC. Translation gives CASSSYEDSGREQFF.

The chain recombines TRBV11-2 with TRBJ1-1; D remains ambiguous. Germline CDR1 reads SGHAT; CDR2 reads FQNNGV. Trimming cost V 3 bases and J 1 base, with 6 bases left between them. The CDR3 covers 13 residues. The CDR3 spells CASSFTQNTEAFF. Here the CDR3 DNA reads TGTGCCAGCAGCTTCACACAGAACACTGAAGCTTTCTTT.

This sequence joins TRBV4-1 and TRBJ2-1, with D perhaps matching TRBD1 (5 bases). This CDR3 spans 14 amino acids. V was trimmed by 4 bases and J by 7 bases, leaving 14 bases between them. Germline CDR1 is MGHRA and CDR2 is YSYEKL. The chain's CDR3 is CASSRPRAENEQFF. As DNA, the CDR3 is TGCGCCAGCAGCCGCCCCAGGGCGGAGAATGAGCAGTTCTTC.

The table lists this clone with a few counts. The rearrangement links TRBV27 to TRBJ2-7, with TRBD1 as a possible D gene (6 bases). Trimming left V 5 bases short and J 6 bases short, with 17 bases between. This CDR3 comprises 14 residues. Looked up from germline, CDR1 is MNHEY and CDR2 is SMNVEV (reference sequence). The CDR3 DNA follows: TGTGCCAGCAGTCCCCGGGACACGAGGACCGAGCAGTACTTC. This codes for CASSPRDTRTEQYF.

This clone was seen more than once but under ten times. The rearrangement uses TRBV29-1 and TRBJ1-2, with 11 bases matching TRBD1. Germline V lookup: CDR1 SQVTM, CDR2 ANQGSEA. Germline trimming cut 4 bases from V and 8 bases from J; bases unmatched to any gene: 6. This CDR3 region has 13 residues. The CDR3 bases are TGCAGCGTTGTGGACAGGGGGCTGGGGGGCTACACCTTC. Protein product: CSVVDRGLGGYTF.

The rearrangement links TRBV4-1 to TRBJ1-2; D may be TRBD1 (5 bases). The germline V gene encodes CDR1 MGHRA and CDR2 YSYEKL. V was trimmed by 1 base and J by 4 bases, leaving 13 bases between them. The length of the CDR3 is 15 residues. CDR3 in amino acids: CASSQGDRQPYGYTF. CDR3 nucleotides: TGCGCCAGCAGCCAAGGGGATCGACAGCCCTATGGCTACACCTTC.